Following are 30 T cell receptor beta chains from one sample sequenced in a study of shared T cell receptors in the human thymus (dated by TCRdb to 2020 to 2023). Library preparation used the immunoSEQ multiplex PCR assay. Here the immuneACCESS table is served through TCRdb, limited to in-frame sequences with V and J called. Missing clones are a known gap in these copies; in checked studies unresolved V genes cover under half, and the rest lacks a known reason. The sample contains 640,000 or so clones, around 87% of them found a single time. The ten biggest clones cover over 0.008% of the sample. The sample was also linked to a second study, of human thymus T cells.

Specimen: thymocytes. The source is a boy under two years old with a congenital heart defect. Donor details come from another sample of the same person, matched by shared clones.

This chain connects TRBV6-5 to TRBJ2-1; the D is unclear. The CDR3 is made up of 14 amino acids. The germline V and J ends were trimmed by 1 base and 11 bases, with 15 bases remaining between them. Per germline, CDR1 MNHEY and CDR2 SVGAGI. This CDR3 reads CASSYYPTTRQQFF. As DNA, the CDR3 is TGTGCCAGCAGTTACTATCCCACTACCCGTCAGCAGTTCTTC.

The CDR3, as DNA: TGTGCCAGCTCACCACCGGGCGCGGGATACTCCTACGAGCAGTACTTC. It specifies CASSPPGAGYSYEQYF. The chain employs TRBV18 and TRBJ2-7; possible D gene TRBD2, 6 bases. CDR3 length: 16 residues. The germline V gene has CDR1 KGHSH and CDR2 LQKENI. V was cut by 0 bases and J by 0 bases, with 12 bases left in between.

The V gene is TRBV4-1, the J gene TRBJ1-1; a weak D match, TRBD1 (5 bases). The CDR3 runs 15 residues. Germline-derived CDR1 and CDR2 are MGHRA and YSYEKL. V lost 0 bases, J lost 2 bases, and 10 bases lay in between. CDR3: CASSQDYRLNTEAFF. In nucleotides, the CDR3 is TGCGCCAGCAGCCAAGATTACAGGCTCAACACTGAAGCTTTCTTT.

The chain links TRBV28 to TRBJ1-1; D gene uncertain. Looked up from germline, CDR1 is MDHEN and CDR2 is SYDVKM. V gave up 5 bases and J gave up 7 bases, with 11 bases separating them. The CDR3 extends over 12 amino acids. The CDR3 region is CASSPTENEAFF. The CDR3 DNA reads TGTGCCAGCAGTCCGACTGAGAATGAAGCTTTCTTT.

This rearrangement joins TRBV4-1 to TRBJ2-2, with TRBD1 identical over 8 bases. With 2 bases clipped from V and 4 bases from J, the junction kept 12 bases outside the gene matches. Germline V gives CDR1 MGHRA, CDR2 YSYEKL. The CDR3 loop spans 18 amino acids. CDR3 protein: CASSQLDRGVMRTGELFF. Written as DNA, the CDR3 is TGCGCCAGCAGCCAATTAGACAGGGGAGTGATGCGCACCGGGGAGCTGTTTTTT.

The gene calls are TRBV7-9 and TRBJ2-5; D is possibly TRBD2 (5 bases). V was clipped by 4 bases and J by 4 bases, with 19 bases between them. Germline assignment: CDR1 SEHNR and CDR2 FQNEAQ (reference sequence). The CDR3 has 16 residues. This CDR3 is CASSSSAAEDSETQYF. DNA for the CDR3: TGTGCCAGCAGCTCCTCTGCTGCGGAGGATTCAGAGACCCAGTACTTC.

This chain uses TRBV19 with TRBJ2-2, with TRBD1 as a possible D gene (6 bases). From germline, CDR1 is LNHDA and CDR2 SQIVND (reference sequence). Trimming took off 4 bases at V and 4 bases at J, with 10 bases between the two ends. This CDR3 is 14 amino acids long. The CDR3 here is CASSRYRVTGELFF. CDR3 DNA: TGTGCCAGTAGTAGGTACAGGGTCACCGGGGAGCTGTTTTTT.

The rearrangement links TRBV4-1 to TRBJ2-7; 10 positions agree with TRBD1. V shed 3 bases and J 0 bases; nucleotides not matched to a gene: 5. CDR1 MGHRA and CDR2 YSYEKL come from the germline V gene. The CDR3 consists of 16 residues. For the CDR3, the DNA is TGCGCCAGCAGCCAGGGGGGACAGGGGAACTCCTACGAGCAGTACTTC. Translation: CASSQGGQGNSYEQYF.

This clone has only a few counts. The CDR3 nucleotides are TGCGCCAGCAGTGAGTCGGTCGCCGGGACAGGGAGATCACCCCTCCACTTT. Its protein product is CASSESVAGTGRSPLHF. The rearrangement joins TRBV10-2 to TRBJ1-6, with TRBD1 matching 9 bases. This CDR3 has 17 amino acids. Trimming at V came to 0 bases and at J to 10 bases, leaving 10 bases not matched to a gene. CDR1 WSHSY and CDR2 SAAADI come from the germline V gene.

V gene TRBV9 combines with J gene TRBJ1-3; D not resolved. The germline gives CDR1 SGDLS, CDR2 YYNGEE. The CDR3 covers 13 residues. The ends were cut back, 0 bases at V and 3 bases at J, with 4 bases in the middle. The DNA of the CDR3 is TGTGCCAGCAGCGTAGACTTTGGAAACACCATATATTTT. Translated, it gives CASSVDFGNTIYF.

V is TRBV4-1 and J is TRBJ1-1, with D hard to call. The CDR3 totals 15 residues. V shed 0 bases and J shed 9 bases, with 17 bases lying between them. Germline CDR1 and CDR2: MGHRA and YSYEKL. CDR3 DNA: TGCGCCAGCAGCCAAGAGCGGCAGAATTACTCCCAAGCTTTCTTT. Encoded protein: CASSQERQNYSQAFF.

J is TRBJ1-4 and V is TRBV27, with D perhaps matching TRBD1 (5 bases). This CDR3 region has 15 residues. V lost 4 bases to trimming and J lost 5 bases, with 14 bases between them. Germline lookup yields CDR1 MNHEY and CDR2 SMNVEV (reference sequence). CDR3 coding DNA: TGTGCCAGCAGTTCGGAACCGGGACTAAATGAAAAACTGTTTTTT. Translating it yields CASSSEPGLNEKLFF.

In this sample, this clone turned up a few times. The rearrangement joins TRBV19 to TRBJ2-7, with TRBD1 matching 12 bases. Germline V gene lookup returns CDR1 LNHDA and CDR2 SQIVND (reference sequence). V shed 1 base and J 6 bases; nucleotides not matched to a gene: 7. The CDR3 runs to 16 residues. As DNA, the CDR3 is TGTGCCAGTAGTATAGGGGACAGGGGGCGTCTGAGCGAGCAGTACTTC. This codes for CASSIGDRGRLSEQYF.

The rearrangement joins TRBV10-3 to TRBJ1-1; D call uncertain. Germline V gives CDR1 ENHRY, CDR2 SYGVKD. The V end was cut by 6 bases, the J end by 3 bases, with 14 bases between. The CDR3 spans 14 residues. Here the CDR3 reads CAISPIRAYTEAFF. The DNA for the CDR3 is TGTGCCATCAGCCCGATCCGCGCTTACACTGAAGCTTTCTTT.

This clone was seen once. The chain combines TRBV28 with TRBJ1-4, with 9 bases matching TRBD1. Per germline, CDR1 MDHEN and CDR2 SYDVKM. Trimming cost V 4 bases and J 4 bases; bases outside gene matches: 10. The CDR3 is 17 amino acids. DNA for the CDR3: TGTGCCAGCAGTTACACCCACGGACAGGGGCTTAATGAAAAACTGTTTTTT. This codes for CASSYTHGQGLNEKLFF.

V is TRBV20-1 and J is TRBJ2-5; no clear D gene. The germline V gene encodes CDR1 DFQATT and CDR2 SNEGSKA (reference sequence). CDR3 size: 11 residues. Deletions cut 0 bases from V and 14 bases from J, with 13 bases between. The CDR3 sequence: CSAREGSRFYF. As DNA, the CDR3 is TGCAGTGCTAGAGAAGGCTCGAGGTTCTACTTC.

The chain combines TRBV27 with TRBJ1-6; D call uncertain. Germline CDR1 MNHEY, CDR2 SMNVEV (reference sequence). V was trimmed by 2 bases and J by 6 bases, leaving 5 bases between them. The CDR3 has 13 amino acids. In nucleotides, the CDR3 is TGTGCCAGCAGTTTAGCGTTTAATTCACCCCTCCACTTT. Protein sequence: CASSLAFNSPLHF.

This rearrangement joins TRBV5-6 to TRBJ2-3, with 8 bases aligning to TRBD2. CDR1 and CDR2 from the germline V gene are SGHDT and YYEEEE. The CDR3 totals 17 residues. Trimming took 4 bases from V and 0 from J; bases not matched to a gene: 10. In DNA form, the CDR3 reads TGTGCCAGCAGCCACCCTGTGGCTAGCGGGAGCACAGATACGCAGTATTTT. Protein: CASSHPVASGSTDTQYF.

V gene TRBV5-6 combines with J gene TRBJ2-7; D is ambiguous. Germline loops: CDR1 SGHDT, CDR2 YYEEEE. This CDR3 region has 15 residues. Trimming left V 4 bases short and J 6 bases short, with 20 bases between. The CDR3 protein is CASSPRTGTECEQYF. CDR3 DNA sequence: TGTGCCAGCAGCCCTCGCACCGGAACAGAATGCGAGCAGTACTTC.

This clone was found a few times. This chain uses TRBV6-5 with TRBJ2-6, with a weak D call TRBD1 (5 bases). CDR3 length equals 16 residues. Trimming cost V 3 bases and J 0 bases, with 9 bases left between them. CDR1 is MNHEY and CDR2 is SVGAGI in the germline V gene. CDR3 coding DNA: TGTGCCAGCAGTTATAGGGGTAACTCTGGGGCCAACGTCCTGACTTTC. The encoded protein is CASSYRGNSGANVLTF.

This chain joins TRBV14 and TRBJ2-2; 10 bases fit TRBD2. After removal of 4 bases from V and 4 bases from J, the junction contained 6 bases not matched to a gene. CDR1 SGHDN and CDR2 FVKESK come from the germline V gene. The CDR3 sequence is 16 residues long. The chain's CDR3 is CASSPLAGVGTGELFF. CDR3 DNA: TGTGCCAGCAGCCCGCTAGCGGGAGTGGGCACCGGGGAGCTGTTTTTT.

This chain uses TRBV28 with TRBJ2-7; tentatively, D is TRBD1 (5 bases). The V and J ends lost 6 bases and 5 bases respectively, with 14 bases between them. CDR3 length equals 13 residues. CDR1 and CDR2 from the germline V gene are MDHEN and SYDVKM. The CDR3 DNA reads as TGTGCCAGCAGATCAGGGCTGGGCAACGAGCAGTACTTC. Protein sequence: CASRSGLGNEQYF. Full variable domain (remainder filled in from reference TRBV28 and TRBJ2-7): DVKVTQSSRYLVKRTGEKVFLECVQDMDHENMFWYRQDPGLGLRLIYFSYDVKMKEKGDIPEGYSVSREKKERFSLILESASTNQTSMYLCASRSGLGNEQYFGPGTRLTVT.

The CDR3 region is CASSQDRQRQETQYF. DNA of the CDR3: TGCGCCAGCAGCCAAGATCGCCAGCGACAAGAGACCCAGTACTTC. V usage is TRBV4-3 and J usage is TRBJ2-5, with unresolved D. This CDR3 has 15 residues. Germline lookup yields CDR1 LGHNA and CDR2 YSLEER. Trimming pared 0 bases from V and 2 bases from J, leaving 10 bases between.

This sequence joins TRBV2 and TRBJ2-1, with D possibly TRBD2 on 5 matching bases. V gave up 10 bases and J gave up 8 bases, with 9 bases separating them. Per the germline V gene, CDR1 is SNHLY and CDR2 is FYNNEI. CDR3 size: 10 residues. DNA for the CDR3: TGTGCCACGACGGAGGATGAGCAGTTCTTC. Its protein product is CATTEDEQFF.

The CDR3 loop reads CASSEPLKLRLSNQPQHF. The DNA of the CDR3 is TGTGCCAGCAGTGAACCCCTGAAGCTCCGCCTTAGCAATCAGCCCCAGCATTTT. The chain carries TRBV6-1 and TRBJ1-5; D is unclear. The CDR3 has 18 residues. V was trimmed by 2 bases and J by 0 bases, leaving 17 bases between them. Germline values: CDR1 MNHNS, CDR2 SASEGT.

The chain carries TRBV4-3 and TRBJ2-2, with D maybe TRBD2 (6 bases). The germline V gene encodes CDR1 LGHNA and CDR2 YSLEER. The CDR3 covers 16 residues. Trimming stripped 0 bases from V and 3 bases from J, with 11 bases between. In nucleotides, the CDR3 is TGCGCCAGCAGCCAAGATCCCCGGGAGTACACCGGGGAGCTGTTTTTT. It yields the protein CASSQDPREYTGELFF.

This chain joins TRBV11-2 and TRBJ1-6; 8 bases line up with TRBD1. Trimming cost V 3 bases and J 13 bases; bases outside gene matches: 14. The CDR3 length is 16 residues. Germline V CDR1 and CDR2: SGHAT, FQNNGV. For the CDR3, the DNA is TGTGCCAGCAGCTTTCCGCCAAACAGGGGGTTTACCCCCCTCCACTTT. Translating it yields CASSFPPNRGFTPLHF.

J is TRBJ2-3 and V is TRBV5-1, with D unclear. V dropped 0 bases and J dropped 0 bases, with 17 bases sitting between them. The CDR3 length is 18 residues. Germline CDR1 SGHRS, CDR2 YFSETQ. The CDR3 reads CASSLGPWRNASTDTQYF. The CDR3, as DNA: TGCGCCAGCAGCTTGGGGCCTTGGCGGAATGCTAGCACAGATACGCAGTATTTT.

The gene calls are TRBV9 and TRBJ2-1; 8 bases fit TRBD1. The V segment lost 3 bases and the J segment 4 bases; nucleotides outside the gene matches: 3. This CDR3 region has 14 residues. The V gene's germline CDR1 is SGDLS and CDR2 YYNGEE. The CDR3 DNA sequence: TGTGCCAGCAGCGAGCAGGGGGCGTACAATGAGCAGTTCTTC. Its translation: CASSEQGAYNEQFF. Full variable domain (missing parts from reference TRBV9 and TRBJ2-1): DSGVTQTPKHLITATGQRVTLRCSPRSGDLSVYWYQQSLDQGLQFLIQYYNGEERAKGNILERFSAQQFPDLHSELNLSSLELGDSALYFCASSEQGAYNEQFFGPGTRLTVL.

This clone was detected once. The chain couples TRBV4-3 to TRBJ2-1, with TRBD2 matching over 13 bases. Unmatched junction bases numbered 1, after V lost 0 bases and J lost 5 bases. The germline V gene encodes CDR1 LGHNA and CDR2 YSLEER. CDR3 length equals 16 residues. CDR3 sequence reads: CASSQDGTSGNNEQFF. CDR3 coding DNA: TGCGCCAGCAGCCAAGACGGGACTAGCGGGAACAATGAGCAGTTCTTC.